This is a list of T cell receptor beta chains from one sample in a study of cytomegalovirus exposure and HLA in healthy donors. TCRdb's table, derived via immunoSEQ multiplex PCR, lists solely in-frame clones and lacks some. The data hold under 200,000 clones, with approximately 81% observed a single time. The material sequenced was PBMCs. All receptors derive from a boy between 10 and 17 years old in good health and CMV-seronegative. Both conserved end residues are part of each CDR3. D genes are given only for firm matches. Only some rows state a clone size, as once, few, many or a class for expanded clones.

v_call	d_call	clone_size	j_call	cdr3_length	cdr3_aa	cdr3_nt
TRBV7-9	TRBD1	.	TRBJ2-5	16	CASSGPAGTDRREAYF	TGTGCCAGCAGCGGACCCGCCGGGACAGATAGAAGAGAGGCGTACTTC
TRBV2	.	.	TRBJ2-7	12	CASVSRPHEQYF	TGTGCCAGCGTCTCCAGGCCCCACGAGCAGTACTTC
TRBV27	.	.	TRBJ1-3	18	CASSPRQVGTISGNTIYF	TGTGCCAGCAGTCCGCGACAGGTCGGCACCATATCTGGAAACACCATATATTTT
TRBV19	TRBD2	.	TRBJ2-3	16	CASSTILAGDTDTQYF	TGTGCCAGTAGTACGATACTAGCGGGGGACACAGATACGCAGTATTTT
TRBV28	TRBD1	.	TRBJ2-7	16	CASSFSRDRGQYEQYF	TGTGCCAGCAGTTTCTCCCGCGACAGGGGCCAGTACGAGCAGTACTTC
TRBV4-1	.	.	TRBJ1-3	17	CASSQHVTGNSGNTIYF	TGCGCCAGCAGCCAGCATGTGACAGGAAACTCTGGAAACACCATATATTTT
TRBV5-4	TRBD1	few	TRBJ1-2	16	CASRNPPGQGRSSYTF	TGTGCCAGCAGAAATCCCCCGGGACAGGGAAGGTCTTCCTACACCTTC
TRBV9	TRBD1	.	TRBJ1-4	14	CASNTGTGVEKLFF	TGTGCCAGCAACACCGGGACAGGGGTCGAAAAACTGTTTTTT
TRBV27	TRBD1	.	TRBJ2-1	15	CASSFYGQGYNEQFF	TGTGCCAGCAGTTTTTATGGACAGGGCTACAATGAGCAGTTCTTC
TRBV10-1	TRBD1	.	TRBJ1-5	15	CASSEGDRGRQPQHF	TGCGCCAGCAGTGAGGGCGACAGGGGCCGTCAGCCCCAGCATTTT
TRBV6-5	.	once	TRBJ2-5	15	CASSRSTTGLETQYF	TGTGCCAGCAGTCGAAGCACTACAGGGCTGGAGACCCAGTACTTC
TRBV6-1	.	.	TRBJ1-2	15	CASSAGPRESGGYTF	TGTGCCAGCAGTGCGGGCCCGAGAGAGAGCGGGGGCTACACCTTC
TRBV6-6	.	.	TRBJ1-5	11	CASSSNQPQHF	TGTGCCAGCAGTTCGAATCAGCCCCAGCATTTT
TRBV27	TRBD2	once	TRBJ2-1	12	CASSYAGDPQFF	TGTGCCAGCAGTTATGCGGGGGACCCGCAGTTCTTC
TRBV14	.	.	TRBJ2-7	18	CASSQDIRGGSSTYEQYF	TGTGCCAGCAGCCAAGACATAAGGGGAGGCAGCTCAACCTACGAGCAGTACTTC
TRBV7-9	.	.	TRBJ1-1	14	CASSLGGGNTEAFF	TGTGCCAGCAGCTTAGGGGGGGGGAACACTGAAGCTTTCTTT
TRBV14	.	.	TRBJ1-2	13	CASSLNSNYGYTF	TGTGCCAGCAGCCTAAACAGTAACTATGGCTACACCTTC
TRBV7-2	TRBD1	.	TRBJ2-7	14	CASSYRGQSYEQYF	TGTGCCAGCAGCTACCGGGGACAGTCCTACGAGCAGTACTTC
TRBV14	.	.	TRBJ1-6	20	CASSQAEQGWMGTYNSPLHF	TGTGCCAGCAGCCAGGCCGAACAGGGTTGGATGGGTACCTATAATTCACCCCTCCACTTT
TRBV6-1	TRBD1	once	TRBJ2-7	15	CASSGPGTGIYEQYF	TGTGCCAGCAGTGGTCCCGGGACAGGGATATACGAGCAGTACTTC
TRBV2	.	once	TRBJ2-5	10	CASIEQTQYF	TGTGCCAGCATCGAGCAGACCCAGTACTTC
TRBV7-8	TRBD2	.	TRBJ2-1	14	CASSSQTSGSLQFF	TGTGCCAGCAGCTCCCAGACTAGCGGGAGTTTGCAGTTCTTC
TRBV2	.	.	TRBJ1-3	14	CASSDRVRANTIYF	TGTGCCAGCAGTGATCGTGTCAGGGCGAACACCATATATTTT
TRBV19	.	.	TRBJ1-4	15	CASSILRGTDEKLFF	TGTGCCAGTAGTATTCTGAGGGGGACGGATGAAAAACTGTTTTTT
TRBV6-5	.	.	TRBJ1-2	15	CASTPGRRANYGYTF	TGTGCCAGCACCCCAGGGCGCCGAGCTAACTATGGCTACACCTTC
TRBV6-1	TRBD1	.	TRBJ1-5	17	CASSEFSGQYSNQPQHF	TGTGCCAGCAGTGAATTCTCGGGACAGTATAGCAATCAGCCCCAGCATTTT
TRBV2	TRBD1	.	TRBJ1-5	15	CASRDRGEGNQPQHF	TGTGCCAGCAGGGACAGGGGAGAGGGCAATCAGCCCCAGCATTTT
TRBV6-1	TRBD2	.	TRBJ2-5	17	CASSVLRLAGGQETQYF	TGTGCCAGCAGTGTACTACGACTAGCGGGGGGCCAAGAGACCCAGTACTTC
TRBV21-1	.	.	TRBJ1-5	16	CASSKNAHGRDQPQHF	TGTGCCAGCAGCAAAAATGCCCATGGGAGGGATCAGCCCCAGCATTTT
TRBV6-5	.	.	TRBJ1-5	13	CASLDMNNQPQHF	TGTGCCAGCTTGGACATGAATAATCAGCCCCAGCATTTT
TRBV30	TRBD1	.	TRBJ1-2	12	CAWSGTEWGYTF	TGTGCCTGGAGCGGGACAGAATGGGGCTACACCTTC
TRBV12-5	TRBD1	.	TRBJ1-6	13	CASGWGQGSPLHF	TGTGCTAGTGGTTGGGGACAGGGATCACCCCTCCACTTT
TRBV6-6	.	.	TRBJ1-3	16	CASSYSPRSSGNTIYF	TGTGCCAGCAGTTACTCGCCCCGCAGCTCTGGAAACACCATATATTTT
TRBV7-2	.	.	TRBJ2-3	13	CASSPDLAPTQYF	TGTGCCAGCAGCCCCGATCTAGCGCCTACGCAGTATTTT
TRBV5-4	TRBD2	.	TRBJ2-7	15	CASSLGSGTSYEQYF	TGTGCCAGCAGCCTGGGATCCGGGACTAGCTACGAGCAGTACTTC
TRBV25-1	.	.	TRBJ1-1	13	CASSESGAGGAFF	TGTGCCAGCAGTGAATCAGGGGCCGGCGGAGCTTTCTTT
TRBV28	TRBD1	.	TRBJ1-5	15	CASSDGQGANQPQHF	TGTGCCAGCTCAGACGGACAGGGCGCCAATCAGCCCCAGCATTTT
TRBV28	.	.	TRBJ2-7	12	CASSIGGYEQYF	TGTGCCAGCAGCATAGGGGGATACGAGCAGTACTTC
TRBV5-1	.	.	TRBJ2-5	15	CASSLLPDTQETQYF	TGCGCCAGCAGCCTCCTCCCCGACACGCAAGAGACCCAGTACTTC
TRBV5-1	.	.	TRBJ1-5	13	CASSFGPGQPQHF	TGCGCCAGCAGCTTCGGTCCTGGTCAGCCCCAGCATTTT
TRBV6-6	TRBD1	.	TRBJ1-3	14	CASSRDRVGNTIYF	TGTGCCAGCAGCCGCGACAGGGTTGGAAACACCATATATTTT
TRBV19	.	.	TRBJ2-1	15	CASIKTSGGYNEQFF	TGTGCCAGTATTAAGACCAGCGGAGGGTACAATGAGCAGTTCTTC
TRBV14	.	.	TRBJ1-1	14	CASSLPGENTKAFF	TGTGCCAGCAGCCTCCCCGGGGAGAACACTAAAGCTTTCTTT
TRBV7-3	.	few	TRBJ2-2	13	CASSLAGTGELFF	TGTGCCAGCAGCTTAGCCGGGACCGGGGAGCTGTTTTTT
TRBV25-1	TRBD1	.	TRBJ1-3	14	CASSEGGQGDTIYF	TGTGCCAGCAGTGAGGGCGGACAGGGAGACACCATATATTTT
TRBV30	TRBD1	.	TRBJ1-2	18	CAWSLRTGTGGAGYGYTF	TGTGCCTGGAGTCTAAGAACTGGGACAGGGGGCGCGGGCTATGGCTACACCTTC
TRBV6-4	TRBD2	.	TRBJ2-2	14	CASSGGANTGELFF	TGTGCCAGCAGCGGGGGGGCGAACACCGGGGAGCTGTTTTTT
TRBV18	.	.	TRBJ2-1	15	CASSPGQGLDNEQFF	TGTGCCAGCTCACCTGGGCAGGGTCTGGACAATGAGCAGTTCTTC
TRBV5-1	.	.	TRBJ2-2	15	CASSWSGPNTGELFF	TGCGCCAGCAGCTGGTCAGGGCCGAACACCGGGGAGCTGTTTTTT
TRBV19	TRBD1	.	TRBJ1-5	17	CASRLRGTGGSNQPQHF	TGTGCCAGTAGACTAAGGGGAACAGGGGGTAGCAATCAGCCCCAGCATTTT
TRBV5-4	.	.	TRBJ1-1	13	CASSRSGSTEAFF	TGTGCCAGCAGCCGTTCCGGTAGTACTGAAGCTTTCTTT